This record concerns one T cell receptor beta chain sequence. The entry originates in a study of beta chain features in type 1 diabetes. Study-wide background: Across every sample, 107,917,701 sorted cells were examined in total.

The V gene lost 4 bases and the J gene lost 5 bases, with 9 bases spanning the gap. From germline, CDR1 is LNHNV and CDR2 YYDKDF (reference sequence). The CDR3 sequence is 12 residues long. Sorted cells reached over 95% purity in every population. Isolated RNA was reverse transcribed in full, so expressed TCRB transcripts were sequenced. Using immunoSEQ multiplex PCR, the repertoire was profiled, and TCRdb retains in-frame clones only, with some absent. The sample contains 620,000 or so clones, less than 20% of which appear only once. The TCR sequence derives from a man aged 18-30 years in good health. V gene TRBV15 combines with J gene TRBJ2-7, with D hard to call. The sample consisted of naive CD4+ T cells from blood. Written as DNA, the CDR3 is TGTGCCACCAGCACCGGACGCAACGAGCAGTACTTC. Encoded protein: CATSTGRNEQYF.